This is a list of T cell receptor beta chains from one sample in a study of Graves' ophthalmopathy and Graves' hyperthyroidism. TCRdb used MiXCR to reprocess the multiplex PCR reads, holding one entry per CDR3 protein. The profile shows about 390,000 distinct CDR3 sequences, about 17% of them singletons. What was sequenced was peripheral blood. The receptors shown here come from an adult woman with stable Graves' hyperthyroidism. Each CDR3 is given with its conserved first and last residue. The D gene is left open where the match is weak. Clone size is not always given. Where it is, it says once, few, many or a class for expanded clones.

V	length	D	J	size	DNA	CDR3
TRBV7-2	13	-	TRBJ2-5	many	TGTGCCAGCAGCCCCGGGGTAAAAGAGACCCAGTACTTC	CASSPGVKETQYF
TRBV4-3	12	-	TRBJ2-5	many	TGCGCCAGCAGCCAAGATCGCGTGACCCAGTACTTC	CASSQDRVTQYF
TRBV4-3	16	-	TRBJ2-4	-	TGCGCCAGCAGCCAAGATTGGTCCGGGGGCGAAAACATTCAGTACTTC	CASSQDWSGGENIQYF
TRBV7-8	11	-	TRBJ2-7	many	TGTGCCAGCAGTTTCCGGGGCGAGCAGTACTTC	CASSFRGEQYF
TRBV7-3	14	-	TRBJ2-2	-	TGTGCCAGCAGCTTAACGGGCGGAACCGGGGAGCTGTTTTTT	CASSLTGGTGELFF
TRBV7-9	16	-	TRBJ2-7	many	TGTGCCAGCAGCTTAGATTTACGCGGCCAGACCTACGAGCAGTACTTC	CASSLDLRGQTYEQYF
TRBV12-3/TRBV12-4	15	-	TRBJ1-6	many	TGTGCCAGCAGCTTTCCGGCGGGGAGAGGATCACCCCTCCACTTT	CASSFPAGRGSPLHF
TRBV19	15	TRBD2	TRBJ2-5	many	TGTGCCAGTAGTATTTTGACTAGCGGGAGTAAGACCCAGTACTTC	CASSILTSGSKTQYF
TRBV27	15	-	TRBJ2-7	many	TGTGCCAGCAGTCCTACAGGGTCTATCGCCTACGAGCAGTACTTC	CASSPTGSIAYEQYF
TRBV28	13	-	TRBJ2-7	many	TGTGCCAGCAGTCACGGACCTAGGTACGAGCAGTACTTC	CASSHGPRYEQYF
TRBV28	17	-	TRBJ1-5	many	TGTGCCAGCAGTTTCCCGGGGACGGAGTATAGCAATCAGCCCCAGCATTTT	CASSFPGTEYSNQPQHF
TRBV7-8	13	-	TRBJ2-3	few	TGTGCCAGCAGCTGGAGGCCCTCCGATACGCAGTATTTT	CASSWRPSDTQYF
TRBV11-1	14	-	TRBJ1-1	many	TGTGCCAGCAGCCAAACGATGCGGGTCGCTGAAGCTTTCTTT	CASSQTMRVAEAFF
TRBV6-2/TRBV6-3	18	TRBD2	TRBJ2-5	many	TGTGCCAGCAGTTACTCGAACGGGGGTAAAAGCGGGAGCGAGACCCAGTACTTC	CASSYSNGGKSGSETQYF
TRBV20-1	18	-	TRBJ1-3	many	TGCAGTGCTAGGGACAGTAGGGGCGCGGGTTACTCTGGAAACACCATATATTTT	CSARDSRGAGYSGNTIYF
TRBV7-9	12	TRBD1	TRBJ2-7	many	TGTGCCAGCCAGGGGGCGACCTACGAGCAGTACTTC	CASQGATYEQYF
TRBV11-2	13	TRBD1	TRBJ2-7	few	TGTGCCAGCAGCTCAGGGGGCTTGCGCGAGCAGTACTTC	CASSSGGLREQYF
TRBV20-1	14	TRBD2	TRBJ2-7	few	TGCAGTGCTCGTAGCGGGAGGGACTACTACGAGCAGTACTTC	CSARSGRDYYEQYF
TRBV6-1	12	-	TRBJ1-2	many	TGTGCCAGCGAGGGGATCCTCTATGGCTACACCTTC	CASEGILYGYTF
TRBV12-3/TRBV12-4	13	-	TRBJ1-2	-	TGTGCCAGCAGTCCTGAGGGGTGGGGTGGCTACACCTTC	CASSPEGWGGYTF
TRBV27	15	-	TRBJ1-1	-	TGTGCCAGCAGTTTGCAGGGTGGGCGGGACACTGAAGCTTTCTTT	CASSLQGGRDTEAFF
TRBV13	14	-	TRBJ1-2	many	TGTGCCAGCAGTACCGGGGGCGCGGACTATGGCTACACCTTC	CASSTGGADYGYTF
TRBV19	16	TRBD2	TRBJ2-6	-	TGTGCCAGTAGTATCAGCGGGGCCTCTGGGGCCAACGTCCTGACTTTC	CASSISGASGANVLTF
TRBV6-2/TRBV6-3	12	-	TRBJ1-1	-	TGTGCCAGCAGTTACCAGGGGAGTAGCGCTTTCTTT	CASSYQGSSAFF
TRBV7-8	11	TRBD1	TRBJ1-1	many	TGTGCCAGCAGACAGGGGGCTACGGCTTTCTTT	CASRQGATAFF
TRBV6-1	16	-	TRBJ2-7	-	TGTGCCAGCAGTGAAGGAGTTTGGGCAGGGACCTACGAGCAGTACTTC	CASSEGVWAGTYEQYF
TRBV28	12	-	TRBJ1-1	many	TGTGCCAGCAGTTTAGCAGGAATGACAGCTTTCTTT	CASSLAGMTAFF
TRBV20-1	14	TRBD2	TRBJ2-5	many	TGCAGTGCCGCAGGGACTATAACTTACGAGACCCAGTACTTC	CSAAGTITYETQYF
TRBV14	15	-	TRBJ2-7	many	TGTGCCAGCAGCCAAGGACCTACAGGGTCCTACGAGCAGTACTTC	CASSQGPTGSYEQYF
TRBV6-2/TRBV6-3	14	-	TRBJ2-7	many	TGTGCCAGCAGCCTCCCGGGAAACTCCTACGAGCAGTACTTC	CASSLPGNSYEQYF
TRBV19	13	TRBD1	TRBJ1-1	-	TGTGCCAGTAGTATGGACAGGGGACCTGAAGCTTTCTTT	CASSMDRGPEAFF
TRBV7-2	15	-	TRBJ1-1	many	TGTGCCAGCAGCCCAACGGGGTTTATGAACACTGAAGCTTTCTTT	CASSPTGFMNTEAFF
TRBV14	14	-	TRBJ2-7	many	TGTGCCAGCAGCCAAGTTCAGGGACCGGGCGAGCAGTACTTC	CASSQVQGPGEQYF
TRBV7-9	14	TRBD1	TRBJ2-7	-	TGTGCCAGCAGCCCCGAGCCAGGGGGCTACGAGCAGTACTTC	CASSPEPGGYEQYF
TRBV7-9	14	-	TRBJ2-5	-	TGTGCCAGCAGCTTGGAATGGCACGGCGAGACCCAGTACTTC	CASSLEWHGETQYF
TRBV6-2/TRBV6-3	13	TRBD1	TRBJ1-2	-	TGTGCCAGCAGTTCCGGACAGGGACTAGGCTACACCTTC	CASSSGQGLGYTF
TRBV24-1	14	-	TRBJ2-7	many	TGTGCCACCAGTGGGACAGAGAGCTCCTACGAGCAGTACTTC	CATSGTESSYEQYF